This T cell receptor (beta chain) derives from a study of human T cells and chemical hapten exposure. Across the study: The study patch tested 0.01% DPC on the upper back and read results at 6 days. Findings of the study overall: Significantly more large CDR3 similarity clusters were formed by expanded TCRs than by controls. After DPC sensitization, TCRs above 1 in 1000 frequency showed no change.

Via MiXCR, TCRdb re-called the RACE reads, giving one row per CDR3 protein. The data contain just under 350,000 distinct CDR3 sequences, around 7% of them seen just once; the ten biggest clones take up approximately 8.9%. The CDR3 is made up of 14 amino acids. Per germline, CDR1 SGDLS and CDR2 YYNGEE. Trimming cost V 4 bases and J 6 bases, with 15 bases left between them. A few counts support this clonotype. Its antigen remains unidentified. Specified time point: patch test 1, 2 weeks after DPC sensitization. Treatment denoted: therapeutic diphenylcyclopropenone sensitization with weekly scalp DPC. The clonotype comes from a woman between 18 and 29 years old with alopecia areata. Some clones in this sample may be carry-over from other donors' samples. The chain carries TRBV9 and TRBJ2-3; maybe TRBD2 (5 bases). The sequencing used whole blood, collected in connection with sensitization to the hapten diphenylcyclopropenone (DPC). CDR3 in amino acids: CASSPVAGPDTQYF. The CDR3 DNA reads as TGTGCCAGCAGCCCAGTGGCGGGTCCTGATACGCAGTATTTT.